This T cell receptor beta chain came from a study of vaccination and CD4 T cells after COVID-19. Regarding this clonotype: The antigen is unknown.

The Oncomine TCR Beta short-read assay sequenced DNA from cultured CD4+ T cells. TCRdb redid the calling of the PCR reads with MiXCR, one entry per CDR3 protein. The sample has about 19,000 distinct CDR3 sequences, 70% seen once; the top ten hold about 5.5%. Treatment of the sample: approximately 11-day PBMC culture with coronavirus spike peptide pools or control peptides (ViraFEST assay). CDR3 size: 17 residues. Germline V gene lookup returns CDR1 SEHNR and CDR2 FQNEAQ (reference sequence). Trimming removed 8 bases at V and 1 base at J, with 24 bases between. The V gene is TRBV7-9, the J gene TRBJ2-7; possibly TRBD2 for D (6 bases). The specimen was CD4+ T cells from blood, cultured in vitro. This TCR was recovered from a human donor who had recovered from COVID-19. DNA for the CDR3: TGTGCCAGCCAAGCGTACCGCTCGGGGACTCCGTCCTACGAGCAGTACTTC. Translating gives CASQAYRSGTPSYEQYF.